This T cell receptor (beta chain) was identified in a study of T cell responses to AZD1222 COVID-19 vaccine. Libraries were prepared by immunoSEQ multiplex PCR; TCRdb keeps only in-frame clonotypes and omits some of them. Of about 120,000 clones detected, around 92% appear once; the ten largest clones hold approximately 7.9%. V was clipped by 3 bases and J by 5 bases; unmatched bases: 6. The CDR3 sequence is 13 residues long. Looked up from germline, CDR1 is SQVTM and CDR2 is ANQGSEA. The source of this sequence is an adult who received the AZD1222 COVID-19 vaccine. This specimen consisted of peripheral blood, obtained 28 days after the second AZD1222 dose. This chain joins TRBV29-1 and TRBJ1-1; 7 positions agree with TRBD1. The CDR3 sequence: CSVDLTGRTEAFF. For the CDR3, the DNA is TGCAGCGTTGATTTGACAGGGAGGACTGAAGCTTTCTTT.